These T cell receptor beta chains were read from a single sample in a study of human T cells and chemical hapten exposure. TCRdb re-analysed the RACE reads in MiXCR, keeping a single row per CDR3 protein. This sample has tens of thousands of distinct CDR3 sequences, with approximately 10% found just once. This material consisted of whole blood, taken in connection with sensitization to the hapten diphenylcyclopropenone (DPC). The receptor source for this set is a man between 18 and 35 years old with alopecia areata. Some clones in this sample may be carry-over from other donors' samples. CDR3s include the opening cysteine and the closing phenylalanine or tryptophan. Fields, in order: J gene, V gene, CDR3 protein.

>TRBJ2-1|TRBV7-2
CASSLAPRGEQFF
>TRBJ2-3|TRBV6-6
CASSYSPLARTSTDTQYF
>TRBJ2-5|TRBV15
CATSRGGVIDETQYF
>TRBJ1-5|TRBV28
CASSPHARGNQPQHF
>TRBJ2-2|TRBV2
CASSTTSTGELFF
>TRBJ2-6|TRBV6-2/TRBV6-3
CASSPYSGANVLTF
>TRBJ2-1|TRBV6-6
CASGLAGGYNEQFF
>TRBJ1-1|TRBV6-6
CASSPYDRDTEAFF
>TRBJ1-5|TRBV6-2/TRBV6-3
CASSEDREWQPQHF
>TRBJ2-1|TRBV29-1
CSGAGTGLDNEQFF
>TRBJ1-1|TRBV5-6
CASILTGAHARNTEAFF